This paragraph reports one T cell receptor (beta chain). Its antigen is currently not known. One base away there is no much larger clone; base qualities are not given. Trimming at the junction amounts to 8 bases on V and 0 bases on J, and the germline ends lie 8 bases apart. The CDR3 covers 13 residues, taking in both the cysteine and the phenylalanine. CDR3 DNA is the only sequence kept; it has 39 bases, read in frame from the first base. In the germline V gene, CDR1 corresponds to KGHSH and CDR2 to LQKENI. Library preparation was by the immunoSEQ multiplex PCR assay. TCRdb stores this immuneACCESS table with in-frame sequences only. Part of the clones is absent; in the studies checked, under half of the shortfall reflects unresolved V genes, and no reason is known for the rest. This sample comprises around 180,000 clones, around 90% of them detected only once. Of the sample, about 2.1% falls within the top ten clones.

These data come from a study of control samples from healthy donors and cancer patients (TCRdb year 2020). Here the chain combines TRBV18 and TRBJ2-1, with TRBD2 tentatively as D gene (5 bases match). The TCR originated in a middle-aged woman in good health. Specimen: blood. The CDR3 sequence is CASGESSYNEQFF. The DNA reads as follows: TGTGCCAGCGGGGAGAGCTCCTACAATGAGCAGTTCTTC.